This T cell receptor (beta chain) was profiled in a study of cytomegalovirus exposure and HLA in healthy donors. General observations from the study: A missense variant in DCLRE1C was later tied to TCR beta V- and J-gene trimming.

The CDR3 has 15 residues. The ends lost 2 bases at V and 3 bases at J; junction bases unmatched: 6. Germline lookup yields CDR1 SGHRS and CDR2 YFSETQ. Amplification used 60 Vbeta primers and 13 Jbeta primers. TCRdb keeps only in-frame clones here, not all; method: immunoSEQ multiplex PCR. The sample holds 100,000 to 150,000 clones, under 85% seen once. Remarks on this clone: Its antigen remains unknown.

V is TRBV5-1 and J is TRBJ2-7; 9 nucleotides match TRBD1. The sequenced material came from PBMCs. The TCR was taken from a boy between 10 and 17 years old in good health and CMV-seronegative. The CDR3 spells CASSLQQGAIYEQYF. In DNA, the CDR3 is TGCGCCAGCAGCTTACAACAGGGGGCGATCTACGAGCAGTACTTC.